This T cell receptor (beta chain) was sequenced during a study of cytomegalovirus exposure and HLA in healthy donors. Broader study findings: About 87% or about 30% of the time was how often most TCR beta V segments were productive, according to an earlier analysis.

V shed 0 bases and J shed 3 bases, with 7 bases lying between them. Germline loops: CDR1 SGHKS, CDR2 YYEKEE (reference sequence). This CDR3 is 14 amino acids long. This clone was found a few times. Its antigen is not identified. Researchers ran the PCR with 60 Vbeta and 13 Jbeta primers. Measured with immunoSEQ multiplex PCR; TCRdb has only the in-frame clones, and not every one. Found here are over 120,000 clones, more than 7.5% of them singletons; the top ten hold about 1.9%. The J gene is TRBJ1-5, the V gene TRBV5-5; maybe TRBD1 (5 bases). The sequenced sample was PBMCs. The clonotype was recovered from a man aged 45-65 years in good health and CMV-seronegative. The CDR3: CASSLAGYNQPQHF. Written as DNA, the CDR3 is TGTGCCAGCAGCTTGGCAGGGTACAATCAGCCCCAGCATTTT.